A single sample gave rise to the 4 T cell receptor beta chains below, sequenced in a study of lymphopenia after photon versus proton radiotherapy. Data came from immunoSEQ multiplex PCR; TCRdb stores just in-frame clones and leaves some out. The sample records about 160,000 clones, about 85% being singletons. Sequencing used peripheral blood, obtained from a patient treated with photon-based radiotherapy. Receptors were obtained from a man aged 45-65 years with gastric cancer.

The chain joins TRBV4-2 to TRBJ1-3, with D possibly being TRBD1 (6 bases). Germline assignment: CDR1 LGHNA and CDR2 YNFKEQ. The CDR3 sequence is 15 residues long. Trimming stripped 1 base from V and 4 bases from J, with 11 bases between. CDR3 nucleotide sequence: TGTGCCAGCAGCCAAGCCCGGGACACGGGAAACACCATATATTTT. Its protein product is CASSQARDTGNTIYF.

This clone has only a few counts. Other DNA sequences in the same sample also yield this CDR3. The V call is TRBV6-5, the J call TRBJ1-2, with 8 bases that match TRBD1. J was trimmed by 4 bases and V by 6 bases; bases with no gene match: 4. Germline V gene data show CDR1 as MNHEY and CDR2 as SVGAGI. The CDR3 is 13 residues long. The DNA of the CDR3 is TGTGCCAGCAGGCCTACAGGGGGCTATGGCTACACCTTC. It yields the protein CASRPTGGYGYTF.

The rearrangement links TRBV4-1 to TRBJ2-1; D perhaps matches TRBD2 (6 bases). Trimming removed 7 bases from V and 0 bases from J, with 10 bases in between. The CDR3 totals 14 residues. Germline values: CDR1 MGHRA, CDR2 YSYEKL. CDR3 in DNA: TGCGCCAGCACCCGGGGGATCTCCTACAATGAGCAGTTCTTC. Protein product: CASTRGISYNEQFF.

The V gene is TRBV5-1, the J gene TRBJ1-1; 9 bases line up with TRBD1. The CDR3 is made up of 15 amino acids. The V gene end was trimmed by 8 bases and the J gene end by 1 base; junction bases not matched to a gene: 9. Germline V gene sequence: CDR1 SGHRS, CDR2 YFSETQ. The CDR3 loop is CASLPGQGRNTEAFF. In nucleotides, the CDR3 is TGCGCCAGTCTCCCGGGACAGGGACGGAACACTGAAGCTTTCTTT.